This entry lists 14 T cell receptor beta chains sequenced from one sample in a study of cytomegalovirus exposure and HLA in healthy donors. PCR employed 60 Vbeta and 13 Jbeta primers. The assay was immunoSEQ multiplex PCR, and TCRdb's table has in-frame clones only and misses some. The table has some 200,000 clones, around four fifths seen once; the top ten hold roughly 0.71%. Sequencing was done on a sample of PBMCs. These receptors all come from a boy aged 2 to 10 in good health and CMV-seronegative.

This rearrangement joins TRBV6-1 to TRBJ1-1, with D tentatively TRBD1 (6 bases). Trimming took 5 bases from V and 3 from J, leaving 16 bases between them. The V gene's germline CDR1 is MNHNS and CDR2 SASEGT. The CDR3 sequence is 15 residues long. The CDR3 DNA follows: TGTGCCAGCAGTTCTAAGAGGGAGGGGGACACTGAAGCTTTCTTT. This encodes CASSSKREGDTEAFF.

The chain combines TRBV7-9 with TRBJ2-1; the match to TRBD2 covers 9 bases. Germline lookup yields CDR1 SEHNR and CDR2 FQNEAQ (reference sequence). V shed 8 bases, J shed 4 bases, and the junction held 3 bases outside the gene matches. The length of the CDR3 is 13 residues. The CDR3 nucleotides read TGTGCCAGCGTGGCGGGAGGGTACAATGAGCAGTTCTTC. This encodes CASVAGGYNEQFF.

The rearrangement joins TRBV12-5 to TRBJ1-4, with 7 bases lining up with TRBD1. The CDR3 sequence is 14 residues long. Germline V gene data show CDR1 as LGHNT and CDR2 as FRNRAP. J lost 6 bases, V lost 1 base, and 2 bases had no gene match. The CDR3 loop reads CASGLGQGDEKLFF. Here the CDR3 DNA reads TGTGCTAGTGGTTTGGGACAGGGCGATGAAAAACTGTTTTTT.

As concerns this clone: Sequence at one end of the junction differs from germline and may be a read error. The chain uses TRBV7-7 and TRBJ2-5, with D perhaps matching TRBD1 (5 bases). The CDR3 contains 15 residues. Germline CDR1 is SSHAT and CDR2 is FNYEAQ (reference sequence). CDR3: CASSQKLGVQETQYF. The CDR3, as DNA: TGTGCTAGCAGTCAAAAGCTAGGGGTCCAAGAGACCCAGTACTTC.

The V and J genes are TRBV7-2 and TRBJ1-2, with TRBD1 as a possible D gene (5 bases). Trimming cost V 1 base and J 8 bases, with 8 bases left between them. This CDR3 region has 12 residues. Germline lookup yields CDR1 SGHTA and CDR2 FQGNSA. DNA for the CDR3: TGTGCCAGCAGCTTAGGCGGGGGGGGCTACACCTTC. Translated: CASSLGGGGYTF.

The genes are TRBV4-1 and TRBJ2-5, with TRBD1 identical over 11 bases. In germline, CDR1 is MGHRA, CDR2 YSYEKL. The CDR3 is 15 residues long. J was trimmed by 3 bases and V by 4 bases; bases with no gene match: 4. The DNA of the CDR3 is TGCGCCAGCAGCCGCTGGACAGGGGGCAAAGAGACCCAGTACTTC. Its translation is CASSRWTGGKETQYF.

The chain's CDR3 is CASSQDGERTDTQYF. The CDR3 coding sequence is TGTGCCAGCAGCCAAGACGGGGAACGCACAGATACGCAGTATTTT. The chain carries TRBV4-2 and TRBJ2-3; D is possibly TRBD2 (5 bases). Germline loops: CDR1 LGHNA, CDR2 YNFKEQ. Trimming left V 0 bases short and J 1 base short, with 8 bases between. This CDR3 is built from 15 residues.

CDR3 region: CASSLGGVMRVTEAFF. The CDR3 coding sequence is TGTGCCAGCAGCCTGGGGGGAGTCATGCGTGTCACTGAAGCTTTCTTT. The V and J genes are TRBV5-4 and TRBJ1-1; the D gene is possibly TRBD1 (5 bases). Germline V gene data show CDR1 as SGHNT and CDR2 as YYREEE (reference sequence). Trimming cost V 4 bases and J 4 bases, with 20 bases left between them. The CDR3 contains 16 residues. Full variable domain (rest looked up from reference TRBV5-4 and TRBJ1-1): ETGVTQSPTHLIKTRGQQVTLRCSSQSGHNTVSWYQQALGQGPQFIFQYYREEENGRGNFPPRFSGLQFPNYSSELNVNALELDDSALYLCASSLGGVMRVTEAFFGQGTRLTVV.

About this clone: The same CDR3 can be traced to other DNA sequences in this sample. The rearrangement links TRBV12-5 to TRBJ2-7; 12 bases map to TRBD1. Trimming took 6 bases from V and 5 from J; bases not matched to a gene: 8. The germline V gene encodes CDR1 LGHNT and CDR2 FRNRAP. The CDR3 spans 15 residues. This chain's CDR3 is CASGSRDRGRNEQYF. CDR3 in DNA: TGTGCTAGTGGCTCCCGGGACAGGGGGCGCAACGAGCAGTACTTC.

This clone was detected once. The chain has TRBV4-1 and TRBJ2-1, with 16 bases matching TRBD2. The CDR3 extends over 22 amino acids. V was clipped by 1 base and J by 0 bases; unmatched bases: 12. The V gene's germline CDR1 is MGHRA and CDR2 YSYEKL. In nucleotides, the CDR3 is TGCGCCAGCAGCCAAGGTAGGGAAGGGACTAGCGGGAGGGGATACTCCTACAATGAGCAGTTCTTC. This translates into CASSQGREGTSGRGYSYNEQFF.

The V and J genes are TRBV6-4 and TRBJ2-1; 9 bases are a match to TRBD1. This CDR3 spans 19 amino acids. The germline V gene encodes CDR1 MRHNA and CDR2 SNTAGT. After removal of 5 bases from V and 0 bases from J, the junction contained 14 bases not matched to a gene. The CDR3 DNA reads as TGTGCCAGCAGTCTAATCAAGTGGACAGGGGACAGCTCCTACAATGAGCAGTTCTTC. It codes for CASSLIKWTGDSSYNEQFF.

The genes are TRBV28 and TRBJ2-1; 7 bases are shared with TRBD2. CDR3 length: 15 residues. Germline lookup yields CDR1 MDHEN and CDR2 SYDVKM. V lost 4 bases, J lost 9 bases, and 12 bases stayed unmatched. DNA of the CDR3: TGTGCCAGCAGTTCTCTAGAGGGAGGGCCCCGTGAGCAGTTCTTC. This sequence encodes CASSSLEGGPREQFF.

The chain couples TRBV27 to TRBJ1-2, with 7 bases that match TRBD1. The CDR3 runs to 13 residues. Germline V gives CDR1 MNHEY, CDR2 SMNVEV (reference sequence). Germline trimming cut 6 bases from V and 6 bases from J; bases unmatched to any gene: 7. The CDR3 nucleotides are TGTGCCAGCAGGCCACAGGGGATTGATGGCTACACCTTC. Its protein product is CASRPQGIDGYTF.

The chain recombines TRBV14 with TRBJ2-5; 12 nucleotides align to TRBD2. CDR1 and CDR2 (germline): SGHDN, FVKESK. Trimming cost V 5 bases and J 9 bases; bases outside gene matches: 10. The CDR3 runs 15 residues. CDR3 loop: CASSMGLAGPLAQYF. The CDR3 DNA reads as TGTGCCAGCAGCATGGGACTAGCGGGCCCCCTGGCCCAGTACTTC.